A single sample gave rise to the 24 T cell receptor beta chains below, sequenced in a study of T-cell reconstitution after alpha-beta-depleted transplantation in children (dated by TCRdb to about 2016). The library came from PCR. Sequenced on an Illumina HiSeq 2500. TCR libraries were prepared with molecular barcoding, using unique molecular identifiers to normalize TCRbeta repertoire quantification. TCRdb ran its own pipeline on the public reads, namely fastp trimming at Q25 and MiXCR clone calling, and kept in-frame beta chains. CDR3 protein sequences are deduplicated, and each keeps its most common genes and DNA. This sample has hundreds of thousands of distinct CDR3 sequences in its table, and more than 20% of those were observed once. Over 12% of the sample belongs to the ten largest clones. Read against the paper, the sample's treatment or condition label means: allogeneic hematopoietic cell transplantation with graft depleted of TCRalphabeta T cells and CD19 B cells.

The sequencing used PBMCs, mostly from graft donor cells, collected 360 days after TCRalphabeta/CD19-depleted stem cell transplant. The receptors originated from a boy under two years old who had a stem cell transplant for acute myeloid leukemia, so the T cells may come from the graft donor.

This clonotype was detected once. The CDR3 DNA sequence: TGTGCCAGCAGGGGGGACAGCGTAAACATTCAGTACTTC. This sequence encodes CASRGDSVNIQYF. The chain has TRBV7-8 and TRBJ2-4, with 7 positions matching TRBD1. The CDR3 runs 13 residues. Germline lookup yields CDR1 SGHVS and CDR2 FQNEAQ. V was clipped by 6 bases and J by 6 bases; unmatched bases: 5.

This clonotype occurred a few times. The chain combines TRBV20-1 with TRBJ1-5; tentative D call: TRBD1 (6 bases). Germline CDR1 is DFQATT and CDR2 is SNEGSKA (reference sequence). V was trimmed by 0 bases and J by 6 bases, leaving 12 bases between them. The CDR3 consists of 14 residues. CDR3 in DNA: TGCAGTGCTAGAGAAGGCGGGGGGCTTCAGCCCCAGCATTTT. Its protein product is CSAREGGGLQPQHF.

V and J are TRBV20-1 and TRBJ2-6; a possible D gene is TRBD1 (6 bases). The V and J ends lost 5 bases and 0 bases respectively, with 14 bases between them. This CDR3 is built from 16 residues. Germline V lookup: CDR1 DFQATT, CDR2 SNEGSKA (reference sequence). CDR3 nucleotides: TGCAGTGCTGCAGGGGCCCTGGGCTCTGGGGCCAACGTCCTGACTTTC. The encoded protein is CSAAGALGSGANVLTF.

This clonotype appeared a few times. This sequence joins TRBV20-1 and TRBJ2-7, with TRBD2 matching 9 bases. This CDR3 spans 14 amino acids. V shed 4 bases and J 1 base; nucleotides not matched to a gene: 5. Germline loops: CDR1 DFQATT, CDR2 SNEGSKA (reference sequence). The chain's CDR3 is CSATKTSGSYEQYV. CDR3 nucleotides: TGCAGTGCTACCAAGACTAGCGGATCCTACGAGCAGTACGTC.

In nucleotides, the CDR3 is TGTGCCACCTCATTTACTCAGCCCCAGCATTTT. This encodes CATSFTQPQHF. The J gene is TRBJ1-5, the V gene TRBV6-1; D is undetermined. The CDR3 has 11 residues. Germline-derived CDR1 and CDR2 are MNHNS and SASEGT. Trimming removed 10 bases at V and 6 bases at J, with 10 bases between.

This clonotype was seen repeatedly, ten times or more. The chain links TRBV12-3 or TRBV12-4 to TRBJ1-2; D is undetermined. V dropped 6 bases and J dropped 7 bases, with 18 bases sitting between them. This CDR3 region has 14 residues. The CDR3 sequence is CASSLGRQWFGYTF. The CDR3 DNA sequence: TGTGCCAGCAGCCTTGGCCGTCAGTGGTTTGGCTACACCTTC.

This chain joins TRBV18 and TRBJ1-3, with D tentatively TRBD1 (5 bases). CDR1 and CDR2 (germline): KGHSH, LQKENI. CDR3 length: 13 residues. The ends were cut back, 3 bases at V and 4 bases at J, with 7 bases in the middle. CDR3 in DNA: TGTGCCAGCTCACCGGACAACGGAAACACCATATATTTT. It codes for CASSPDNGNTIYF.

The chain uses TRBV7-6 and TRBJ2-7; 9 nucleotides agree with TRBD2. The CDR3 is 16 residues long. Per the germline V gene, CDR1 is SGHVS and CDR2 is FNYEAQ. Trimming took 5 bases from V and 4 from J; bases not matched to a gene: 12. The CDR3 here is CASSPFGSGGKYEQYF. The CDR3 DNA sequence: TGTGCCAGCAGCCCCTTCGGTAGCGGGGGAAAATACGAGCAGTACTTC.

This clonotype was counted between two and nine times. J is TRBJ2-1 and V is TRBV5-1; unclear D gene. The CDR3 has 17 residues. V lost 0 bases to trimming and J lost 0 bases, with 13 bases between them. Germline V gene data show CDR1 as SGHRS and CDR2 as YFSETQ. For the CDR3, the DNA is TGCGCCAGCAGCTTGGTGGAAGGGTCCTCCTCCTACAATGAGCAGTTCTTC. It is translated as CASSLVEGSSSYNEQFF.

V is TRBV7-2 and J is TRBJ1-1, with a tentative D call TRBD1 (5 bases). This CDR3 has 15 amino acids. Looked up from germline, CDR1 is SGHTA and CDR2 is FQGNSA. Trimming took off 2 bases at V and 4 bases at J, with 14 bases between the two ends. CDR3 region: CASSLIRGAVTEAFF. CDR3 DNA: TGTGCCAGCAGCTTAATTAGAGGGGCGGTCACTGAAGCTTTCTTT. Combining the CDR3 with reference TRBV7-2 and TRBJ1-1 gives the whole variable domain GAGVSQSPSNKVTEKGKDVELRCDPISGHTALYWYRQSLGQGLEFLIYFQGNSAPDKSGLPSDRFSAERTGGSVSTLTIQRTQQEDSAVYLCASSLIRGAVTEAFFGQGTRLTVV.

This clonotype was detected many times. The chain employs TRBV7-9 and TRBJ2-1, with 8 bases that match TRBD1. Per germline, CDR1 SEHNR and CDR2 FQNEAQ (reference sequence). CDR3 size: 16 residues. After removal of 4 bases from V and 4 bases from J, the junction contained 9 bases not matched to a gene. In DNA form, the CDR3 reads TGTGCCAGCAGCTCGGCCAGGACAGGGAAATACAATGAGCAGTTCTTC. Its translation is CASSSARTGKYNEQFF.

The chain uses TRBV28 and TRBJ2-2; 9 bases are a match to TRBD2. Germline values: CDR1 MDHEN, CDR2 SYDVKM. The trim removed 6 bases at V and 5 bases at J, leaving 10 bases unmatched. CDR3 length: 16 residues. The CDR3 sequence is CASREAGLARTGELFF. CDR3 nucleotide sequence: TGTGCCAGCAGGGAAGCGGGACTAGCCCGAACCGGGGAGCTGTTTTTT. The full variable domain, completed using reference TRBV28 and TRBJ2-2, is DVKVTQSSRYLVKRTGEKVFLECVQDMDHENMFWYRQDPGLGLRLIYFSYDVKMKEKGDIPEGYSVSREKKERFSLILESASTNQTSMYLCASREAGLARTGELFFGEGSRLTVL.

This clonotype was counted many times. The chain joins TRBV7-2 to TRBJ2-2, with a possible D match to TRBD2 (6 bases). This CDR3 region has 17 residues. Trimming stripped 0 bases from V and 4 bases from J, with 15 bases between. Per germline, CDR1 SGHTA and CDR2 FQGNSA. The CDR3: CASSLAATTSFTGELFF. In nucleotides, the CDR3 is TGTGCCAGCAGCTTAGCGGCCACTACTAGCTTCACCGGGGAGCTGTTTTTT.

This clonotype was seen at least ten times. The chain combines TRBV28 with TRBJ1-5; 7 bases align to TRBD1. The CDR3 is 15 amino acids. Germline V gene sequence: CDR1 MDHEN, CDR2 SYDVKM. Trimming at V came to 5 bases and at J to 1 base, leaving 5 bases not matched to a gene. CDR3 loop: CASSPGTASNQPQHF. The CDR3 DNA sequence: TGTGCCAGCAGTCCCGGGACAGCGAGCAATCAGCCCCAGCATTTT.

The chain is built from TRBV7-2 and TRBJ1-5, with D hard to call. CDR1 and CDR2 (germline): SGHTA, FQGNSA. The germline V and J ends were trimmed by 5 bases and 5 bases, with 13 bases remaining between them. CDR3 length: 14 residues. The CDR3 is CASSRRATYQPQHF. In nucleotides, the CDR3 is TGTGCCAGCAGCCGCCGCGCTACCTATCAGCCCCAGCATTTT.

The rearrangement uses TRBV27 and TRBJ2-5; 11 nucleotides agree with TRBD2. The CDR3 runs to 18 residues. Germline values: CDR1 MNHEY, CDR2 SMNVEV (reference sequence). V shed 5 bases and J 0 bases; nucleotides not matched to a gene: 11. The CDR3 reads CASSQGLAGGIYQETQYF. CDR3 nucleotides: TGTGCCAGCAGTCAAGGACTAGCGGGCGGCATCTACCAAGAGACCCAGTACTTC.

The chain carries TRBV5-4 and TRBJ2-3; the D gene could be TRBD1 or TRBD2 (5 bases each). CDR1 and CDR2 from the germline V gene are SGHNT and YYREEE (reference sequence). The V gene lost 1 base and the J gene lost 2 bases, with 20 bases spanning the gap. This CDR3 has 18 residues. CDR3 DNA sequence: TGTGCCAGCAGCTTGAACATGGACTGGACACGCTTCACAGATACGCAGTATTTT. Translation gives CASSLNMDWTRFTDTQYF.

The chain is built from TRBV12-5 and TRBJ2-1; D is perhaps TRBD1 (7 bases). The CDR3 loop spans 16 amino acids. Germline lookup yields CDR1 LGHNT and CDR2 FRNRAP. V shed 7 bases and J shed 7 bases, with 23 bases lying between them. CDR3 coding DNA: TGTGCTAGTGCCAGACCCGGACAGGAGGGCAAGAATGAGCAGTTCTTC. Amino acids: CASARPGQEGKNEQFF.

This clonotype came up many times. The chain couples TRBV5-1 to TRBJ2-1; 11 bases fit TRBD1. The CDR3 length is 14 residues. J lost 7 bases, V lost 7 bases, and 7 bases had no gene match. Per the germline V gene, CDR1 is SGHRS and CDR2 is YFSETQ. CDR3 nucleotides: TGCGCCAGCCTTGCGGGGACAGGGGGGAATGAGCAGTTCTTC. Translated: CASLAGTGGNEQFF.

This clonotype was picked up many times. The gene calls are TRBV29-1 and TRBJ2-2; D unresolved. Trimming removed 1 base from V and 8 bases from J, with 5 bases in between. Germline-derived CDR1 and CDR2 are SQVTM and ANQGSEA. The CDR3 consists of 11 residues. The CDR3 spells CSVEGRGELFF. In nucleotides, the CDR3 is TGCAGCGTTGAAGGGAGAGGGGAGCTGTTTTTT.

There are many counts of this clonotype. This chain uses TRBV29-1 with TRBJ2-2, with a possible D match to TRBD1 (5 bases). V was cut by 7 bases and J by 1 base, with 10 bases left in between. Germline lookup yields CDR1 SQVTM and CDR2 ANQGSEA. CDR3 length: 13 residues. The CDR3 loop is CSAPDRNTGELFF. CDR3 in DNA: TGCAGCGCCCCTGACAGGAACACCGGGGAGCTGTTTTTT.

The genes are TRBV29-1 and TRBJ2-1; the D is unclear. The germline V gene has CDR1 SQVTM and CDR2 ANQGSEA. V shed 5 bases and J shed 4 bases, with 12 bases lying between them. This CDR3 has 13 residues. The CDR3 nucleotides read TGCAGCGTTTCTTGGACCGTGTACAATGAGCAGTTCTTC. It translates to CSVSWTVYNEQFF.

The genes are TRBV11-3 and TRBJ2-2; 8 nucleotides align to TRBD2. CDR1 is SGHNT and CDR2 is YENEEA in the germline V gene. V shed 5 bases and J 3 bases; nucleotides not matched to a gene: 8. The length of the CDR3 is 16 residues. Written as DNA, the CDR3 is TGTGCCAGCAGCAGGCGACTAGCGTTTGACACCGGGGAGCTGTTTTTT. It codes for CASSRRLAFDTGELFF.

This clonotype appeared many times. CDR3 sequence reads: CASSEGLAGGNEQFF. CDR3 coding DNA: TGTGCCAGCAGTGAGGGCCTAGCCGGGGGCAATGAGCAGTTCTTC. J is TRBJ2-1 and V is TRBV2; possibly TRBD2 for D (6 bases). The CDR3 runs 15 residues. In germline, CDR1 is SNHLY, CDR2 FYNNEI. V lost 3 bases and J 6 bases, leaving 15 bases between the germline ends.